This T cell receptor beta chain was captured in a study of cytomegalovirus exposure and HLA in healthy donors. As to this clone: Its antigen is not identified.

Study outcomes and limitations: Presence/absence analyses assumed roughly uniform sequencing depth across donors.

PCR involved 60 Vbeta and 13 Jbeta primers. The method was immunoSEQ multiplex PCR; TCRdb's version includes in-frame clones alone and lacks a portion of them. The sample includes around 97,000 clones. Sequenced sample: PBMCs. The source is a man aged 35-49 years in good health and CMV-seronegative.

CDR3 DNA sequence: TGTGCCAGCAGCTTGGACCTTAGTGTAGCGGGAGAGACCCAGTACTTC. Translated, it gives CASSLDLSVAGETQYF. V usage is TRBV5-5 and J usage is TRBJ2-5, with 7 bases matching TRBD2. The CDR3 consists of 16 residues. V trimming: 0 bases; J trimming: 4 bases; junction bases outside the gene matches: 9. Germline values: CDR1 SGHKS, CDR2 YYEKEE (reference sequence). Drawing the rest from reference TRBV5-5 and TRBJ2-5, the complete variable domain is DAGVTQSPTHLIKTRGQQVTLRCSPISGHKSVSWYQQVLGQGPQFIFQYYEKEERGRGNFPDRFSARQFPNYSSELNVNALLLGDSALYLCASSLDLSVAGETQYFGPGTRLLVL.